The clone carrying this TCR beta chain showed up just once. Its matching antigen is unknown. This sample is drawn from a study of cytomegalovirus exposure and HLA in healthy donors. Points from the study as a whole: The authors listed around 150 TCR beta chains as cytomegalovirus-associated. Rare TCR sequences dominated, though some public TCRs recurred in many donors. Later, an analysis found that TCR clusters from the first cohort tended to co-occur in the roughly 130 validation repertoires.

Measured with immunoSEQ multiplex PCR; TCRdb has only the in-frame clones, and not every one. The sample holds roughly 120,000 clones, roughly nine tenths seen once. The CDR3 covers 15 residues. Looked up from germline, CDR1 is SGHRS and CDR2 is YFSETQ. Trimming shortened V by 4 bases and J by 2 bases, and 15 bases separated the two germline ends. The TCR originated in a man between 18 and 29 years old in good health and CMV-seropositive. The sequenced sample was PBMCs. The rearrangement links TRBV5-1 to TRBJ1-2; D gene ambiguous. The CDR3 DNA follows: TGCGCCAGCAGCCCCGAAGGACTTGCAAACTATGGCTACACCTTC. Its translation: CASSPEGLANYGYTF.